This TCR beta chain derives from a study of cytomegalovirus exposure and HLA in healthy donors. Study conclusions and caveats: The listing of 150 or so TCR beta chains classed them as cytomegalovirus-associated. There were some V segments, including TRBV6-2 and TRBV6-3, excluded as indistinguishable.

PCR amplification relied on 60 Vbeta primers (plus 13 Jbeta primers). The repertoire was sequenced with immunoSEQ multiplex PCR; TCRdb's copy has only in-frame clones and lacks some. Among over 200,000 clones listed, about two thirds were seen once. This clone turned up a few times. No antigen is known for it. Germline V lookup: CDR1 MNHNY, CDR2 SVGAGI (reference sequence). V lost 6 bases and J lost 2, with 17 bases in between. This CDR3 spans 15 amino acids. The sequencing sample was made of PBMCs. The sequence derives from a man aged 35 to 55 in good health and CMV-seropositive. V and J are TRBV6-6 and TRBJ2-7; D possibly corresponds to TRBD2 (7 bases). The CDR3 loop is CASRGGAGAAYEQYF. CDR3 sequence (DNA): TGTGCCAGCAGGGGGGGGGCAGGGGCGGCCTACGAGCAGTACTTC.